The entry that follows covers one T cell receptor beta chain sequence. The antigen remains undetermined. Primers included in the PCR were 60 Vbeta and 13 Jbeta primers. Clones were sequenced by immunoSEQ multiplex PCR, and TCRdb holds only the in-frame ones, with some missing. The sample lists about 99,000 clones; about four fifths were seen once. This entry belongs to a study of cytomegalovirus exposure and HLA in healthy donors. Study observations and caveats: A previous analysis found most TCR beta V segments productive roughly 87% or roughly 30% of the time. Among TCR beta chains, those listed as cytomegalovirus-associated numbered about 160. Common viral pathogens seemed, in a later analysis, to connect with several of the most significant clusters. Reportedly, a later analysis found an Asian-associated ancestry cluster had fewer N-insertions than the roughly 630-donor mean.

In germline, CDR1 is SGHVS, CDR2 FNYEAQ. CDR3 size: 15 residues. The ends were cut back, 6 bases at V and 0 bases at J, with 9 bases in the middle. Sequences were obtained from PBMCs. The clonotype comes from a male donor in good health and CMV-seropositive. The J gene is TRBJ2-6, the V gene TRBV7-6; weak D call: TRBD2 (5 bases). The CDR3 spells CASSPDYSGANVLTF. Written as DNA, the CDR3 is TGTGCCAGCAGTCCCGACTACTCTGGGGCCAACGTCCTGACTTTC.